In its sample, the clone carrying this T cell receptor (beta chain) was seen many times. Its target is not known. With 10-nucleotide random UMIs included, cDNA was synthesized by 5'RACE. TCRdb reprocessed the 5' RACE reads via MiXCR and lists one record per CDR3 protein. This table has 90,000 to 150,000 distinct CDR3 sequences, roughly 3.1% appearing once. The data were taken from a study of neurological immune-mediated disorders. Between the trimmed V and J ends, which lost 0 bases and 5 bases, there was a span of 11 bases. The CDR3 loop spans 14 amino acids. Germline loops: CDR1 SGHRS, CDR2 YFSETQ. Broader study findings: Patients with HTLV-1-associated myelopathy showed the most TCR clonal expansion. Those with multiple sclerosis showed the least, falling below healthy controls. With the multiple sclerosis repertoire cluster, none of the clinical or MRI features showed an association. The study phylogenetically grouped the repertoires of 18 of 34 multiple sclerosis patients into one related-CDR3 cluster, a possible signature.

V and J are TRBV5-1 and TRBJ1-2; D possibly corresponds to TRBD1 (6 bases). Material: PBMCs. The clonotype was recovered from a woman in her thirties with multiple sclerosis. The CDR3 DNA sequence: TGCGCCAGCAGCTTGGACGGGACACCGTATGGCTACACCTTC. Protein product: CASSLDGTPYGYTF.